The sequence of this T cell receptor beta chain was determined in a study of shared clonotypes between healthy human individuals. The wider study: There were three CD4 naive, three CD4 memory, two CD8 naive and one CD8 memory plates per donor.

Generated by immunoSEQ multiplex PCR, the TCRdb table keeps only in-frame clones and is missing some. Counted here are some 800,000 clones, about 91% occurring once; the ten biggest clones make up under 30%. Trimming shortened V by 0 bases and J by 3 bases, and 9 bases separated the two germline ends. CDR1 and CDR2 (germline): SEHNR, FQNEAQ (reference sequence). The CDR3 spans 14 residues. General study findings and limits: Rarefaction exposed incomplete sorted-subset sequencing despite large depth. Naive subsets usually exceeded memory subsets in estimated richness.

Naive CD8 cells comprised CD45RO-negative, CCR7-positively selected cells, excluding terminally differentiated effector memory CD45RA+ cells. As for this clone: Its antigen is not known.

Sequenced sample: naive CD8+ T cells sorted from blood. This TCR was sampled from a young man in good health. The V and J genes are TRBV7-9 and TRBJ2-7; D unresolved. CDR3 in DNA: TGTGCCAGCAGCTTAGCTGGCGTAGACTACGAGCAGTACTTC. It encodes CASSLAGVDYEQYF.